A single sample is the source of the 9 T cell receptor beta chains below, sequenced in a study of blood T cell repertoires in COVID-19. Libraries were prepared by immunoSEQ multiplex PCR; TCRdb keeps only in-frame clonotypes and omits some of them. Of roughly 350,000 clones detected, about 92% appear once; the ten largest clones hold about 18%. The sequencing input was PBMCs or T cells enriched from blood (not recorded which). These receptors all come from a woman under 40 who had recovered from COVID-19.

The chain carries TRBV5-4 and TRBJ2-3; 12 bases are a match to TRBD2. Germline V lookup: CDR1 SGHNT, CDR2 YYREEE (reference sequence). The length of the CDR3 is 13 residues. Losses at the gene ends were 9 bases for V and 4 bases for J; bases not matched to a gene: 3. For the CDR3, the DNA is TGTGCCATCCTAGCGGGAGGGCCAGATACGCAGTATTTT. Protein: CAILAGGPDTQYF.

This clone was recorded only once. J is TRBJ1-2 and V is TRBV6-1, with TRBD1 as a possible D gene (5 bases). The V gene's germline CDR1 is MNHNS and CDR2 SASEGT. V dropped 1 base and J dropped 3 bases, with 15 bases sitting between them. The CDR3 consists of 16 residues. CDR3 nucleotide sequence: TGTGCCAGCAGTGAAGGACAGAACTTCGTTTACTATGGCTACACCTTC. Protein sequence: CASSEGQNFVYYGYTF.

The V gene is TRBV28, the J gene TRBJ2-1; 7 bases align to TRBD1. From germline, CDR1 is MDHEN and CDR2 SYDVKM. The V segment lost 7 bases and the J segment 3 bases; nucleotides outside the gene matches: 3. The CDR3 totals 13 residues. CDR3 nucleotides: TGTGCCAGCACTAGACAGGGCTACAATGAGCAGTTCTTC. Translating gives CASTRQGYNEQFF.

V gene TRBV19 combines with J gene TRBJ2-7, with TRBD1 matching 8 bases. The germline gives CDR1 LNHDA, CDR2 SQIVND (reference sequence). The CDR3 contains 15 residues. Unmatched junction bases numbered 8, after V lost 4 bases and J lost 3 bases. The CDR3 coding sequence is TGTGCCAGTAGTAGCGGGACAGGACGCGACTACGAGCAGTACTTC. It specifies CASSSGTGRDYEQYF.

V gene TRBV28 combines with J gene TRBJ2-7, with D perhaps matching TRBD1 (6 bases). CDR1 MDHEN and CDR2 SYDVKM come from the germline V gene. Trimming shortened V by 6 bases and J by 0 bases, and 15 bases separated the two germline ends. The CDR3 sequence is 15 residues long. CDR3 coding DNA: TGTGCCAGCAGAAAAAGGGGGACATTCTCCTACGAGCAGTACTTC. It translates to CASRKRGTFSYEQYF.

The V call is TRBV7-2, the J call TRBJ2-1, with 9 bases identical to TRBD1. The length of the CDR3 is 15 residues. Germline CDR1 and CDR2: SGHTA and FQGNSA. V was clipped by 3 bases and J by 3 bases; unmatched bases: 3. The CDR3 DNA reads TGTGCCAGCAGCTTGGGACAGGGTTTCTACAATGAGCAGTTCTTC. This codes for CASSLGQGFYNEQFF.

This chain uses TRBV19 with TRBJ2-1; TRBD1 might be the D (6 bases). Trimming left V 5 bases short and J 10 bases short, with 15 bases between. The CDR3 extends over 13 amino acids. The germline V gene has CDR1 LNHDA and CDR2 SQIVND (reference sequence). The CDR3: CASSWGPFNEQFF. CDR3 nucleotide sequence: TGTGCCAGTAGTTGGGGGCCGTTTAACGAGCAGTTCTTC.

This clone appeared once. Distinct nucleotide sequences in the sample also encode this CDR3. The J gene is TRBJ1-1, the V gene TRBV7-9; a possible D gene is TRBD1 (5 bases). The CDR3 is 13 amino acids. Germline assignment: CDR1 SEHNR and CDR2 FQNEAQ (reference sequence). Trimming removed 2 bases at V and 3 bases at J, with 7 bases between. Here the CDR3 DNA reads TGTGCCAGCAGCTTACTGACAGACACTGAAGCTTTCTTT. It is translated as CASSLLTDTEAFF. The full variable domain, with the rest looked up from reference TRBV7-9 and TRBJ1-1, is DTGVSQNPRHKITKRGQNVTFRCDPISEHNRLYWYRQTLGQGPEFLTYFQNEAQLEKSRLLSDRFSAERPKGSFSTLEIQRTEQGDSAMYLCASSLLTDTEAFFGQGTRLTVV.

This sequence joins TRBV10-3 and TRBJ1-2; D gene uncertain. Per germline, CDR1 ENHRY and CDR2 SYGVKD. CDR3 length: 14 residues. V shed 0 bases and J shed 8 bases, with 13 bases lying between them. DNA for the CDR3: TGTGCCATCAGTGAGTCGATGCCCCCGGGGGGCTACACCTTC. Amino acid sequence: CAISESMPPGGYTF.